This paragraph reports one T cell receptor beta chain. Its binding antigen is unknown. Nothing much larger sits one base from this clone, and base qualities are not available. The trim is 2 bases for V and 0 bases for J, with a gap of 9 bases between the germline ends. The CDR3 runs 15 amino acids, cysteine and phenylalanine included. CDR3 DNA is the only sequence kept; it has 45 bases, read in frame from the first base. CDR1 and CDR2 are read off the germline V gene (reference sequence) as LNHDA and SQIVND. This entry comes from a study of blood T cell repertoires in COVID-19 (dated by TCRdb to 2020 to 2021). General notes on the study: Samples from collaborators originated in the United States, Italy and Spain and spanned both the acute and convalescent phases of COVID-19. The repertoires were released in a freely available public database intended as a resource for research on the immune response to SARS-CoV-2. The samples were drawn from the first 160 participants of the ongoing ImmuneRACE study and from 950 to 1,500 subjects provided by 6 global collaborators. Sample metadata almost always included a de-identified subject ID, COVID-19 status, age in years and sex. The dataset comprised deeply sampled blood TCRbeta repertoires from subjects exposed to, actively infected with, or recovered from COVID-19. The prospective study material was composed of cDNA or gDNA derived from T cells, B-cell-depleted T cells, or PBMCs. Where HLA class I and class II types were available, the types were taken from metadata supplied by the sample provider, not from assay-based typing.

Each collaborating institution followed its own protocols to collect whole blood in K2EDTA tubes. Collaborator samples were shipped for TCRbeta analysis as frozen whole blood, isolated PBMCs, or DNA extracted from either sample type. TCRbeta CDR3 regions were amplified from genomic DNA using the immunoSEQ Assay, a bias-controlled multiplex PCR. For the original study's pipeline: The number of nucleated cells in each sample was estimated from the amplification of reference gene primers within the assay. To quantify the absolute abundance of each unique TCRbeta CDR3 rearrangement, sequence reads were collapsed and filtered. For each sample, productive Simpson clonality was calculated as the square root of Simpson's diversity index over productive rearrangements. What TCRdb holds here is the immuneACCESS table cut down to in-frame rearrangements. Part of the clones is not present; checked against another copy, under half of the missing clones reflect an unresolved V gene, and the others are unexplained. Clone size and V and J calls were adopted from that table, with D and trimming inferred from the DNA. The sample table records under 150,000 clones; around three quarters of these occur just once. Clones ranked in the top ten supply about 2.2% of the sample.

Results and caveats for the whole study, not just this receptor: The quantity of clinical and demographic metadata differed by source and by participant and was supplied without curation.

Specimen: peripheral blood. This receptor chain uses TRBV19 and TRBJ2-3; the D gene lacks a confident call. The clonotype originates from a woman aged 70-85 years with acute or convalescent COVID-19. The DNA sequence follows: TGTGCCAGTAGTATAAAAGCCACTAGCACAGATACGCAGTATTTT. It encodes CASSIKATSTDTQYF.